This is a list of T cell receptor beta chains from one sample in a study of blood T cell repertoires in COVID-19. Assay: immunoSEQ multiplex PCR; the TCRdb copy retains only in-frame clones and omits some. The sample yields approximately 220,000 clones, about 83% seen once. Sequencing used PBMCs or T cells enriched from blood (not recorded which). The receptors here all came from a woman between 50 and 59 years old who had been exposed to COVID-19. CDR3s include the opening cysteine and the closing phenylalanine or tryptophan. Fields, in order: D gene, V gene, J gene, clone size, CDR3 DNA, CDR3 protein. D genes are given only for firm matches. Expanded clones are given a class, and other clones once, few, many or no size at all.

-,TRBV5-6,TRBJ1-2,-,TGTGCCAGCAGCTTGGGTCCCGTTAACTATGGCTACACCTTC,CASSLGPVNYGYTF
TRBD1,TRBV30,TRBJ1-2,-,TGTGCCTGGAGTCAAGCCACCAGAAACAGGGGCTTATTAACTATGGGCTACACCTTC,CAWSQATRNRGLLTMGYTF
TRBD1,TRBV18,TRBJ1-5,-,TGTGCCAGCTCACCCCTTGGGACAGGGGTTTATCAGCCCCAGCATTTT,CASSPLGTGVYQPQHF
-,TRBV4-1,TRBJ2-5,-,TGCGCCAGCAGCCAAGATAGGCTAGAGCGAGAGACCCAGTACTTC,CASSQDRLERETQYF
-,TRBV6-6,TRBJ2-7,-,TGTGCCAGCAGTTACTCGAGGCAGTTTTCCTACGAGCAGTACTTC,CASSYSRQFSYEQYF
-,TRBV28,TRBJ2-2,-,TGTGCCAGCAGTTCAGGGTACAACACCGGGGAGCTGTTTTTT,CASSSGYNTGELFF
TRBD1,TRBV7-3,TRBJ2-1,-,TGTGCCAGCAGCCCAGGGGGTACGAATGAGCAGTTCTTC,CASSPGGTNEQFF
-,TRBV19,TRBJ1-2,-,TGTGCCAGTAGGGCGACTCTTCTATATGGCTACACCTTC,CASRATLLYGYTF
-,TRBV4-3,TRBJ1-1,-,TGCGCCAGCAGCCAGCAGATATACACTGAAGCTTTCTTT,CASSQQIYTEAFF
-,TRBV7-2,TRBJ1-1,-,TGTGCCAGCAGCTTAGCCGGTGAAGCTTTCTTT,CASSLAGEAFF
-,TRBV7-9,TRBJ2-1,-,TGTGCCAGCATCGCCTGGACTCTCTACAATGAGCAGTTCTTC,CASIAWTLYNEQFF
-,TRBV7-9,TRBJ2-5,-,TGTGCCAGCAGACTAGCTCAAGAGACCCAGTACTTC,CASRLAQETQYF
-,TRBV27,TRBJ2-6,-,TGTGCCAGCAGTTTCTTACAAGACAAGAGCTCTGGGGCCAACGTCCTGACTTTC,CASSFLQDKSSGANVLTF
TRBD1,TRBV15,TRBJ2-3,-,TGTGCCACCAGCAGAGATTTTGCAGGGGGAACAGATACGCAGTATTTT,CATSRDFAGGTDTQYF
-,TRBV6-5,TRBJ1-3,once,TGTGCCAGCAGCGATTTAGGGGCCTCTGGAAACACCATATATTTT,CASSDLGASGNTIYF
-,TRBV6-1,TRBJ1-1,-,TGTGCCAGCAGTGAAATCAGGGTGGGGTCCGAAGCTTTCTTT,CASSEIRVGSEAFF
-,TRBV19,TRBJ2-1,-,TGTGCCAGTAGTGTTCACAGGGACAATGAGCAGTTCTTC,CASSVHRDNEQFF
-,TRBV7-2,TRBJ2-7,-,TGTGCCAGCAGCTTCTACCCCAACAGGGTTGAGCAGTACTTC,CASSFYPNRVEQYF
TRBD2,TRBV9,TRBJ2-7,-,TGTGCCAGCAGCGCTAAGATAGCGGGGGGGCCCCACGAGCAGTACTTC,CASSAKIAGGPHEQYF
TRBD1,TRBV9,TRBJ1-6,-,TGTGCCAGCAGCGTGGGGACAGGGAGCTCACCCCTCCACTTT,CASSVGTGSSPLHF
-,TRBV9,TRBJ2-2,few,TGTGCCAGCAGCGTATGGACTGAGAACACCGGGGAGCTGTTTTTT,CASSVWTENTGELFF
-,TRBV2,TRBJ1-2,-,TGTGCCAGCAGTGACCCTTCTGCAGGGCCCTATGGCTACACCTTC,CASSDPSAGPYGYTF
TRBD2,TRBV3-1/TRBV3-2,TRBJ2-5,-,TGTGCCAGCAGCCCCCAAGGAGCGGGGGAGGAGACCCAGTACTTC,CASSPQGAGEETQYF
TRBD1,TRBV7-2,TRBJ1-6,-,TGTGCCAGCAGCTTACGACGGACAGGGGTATTGATGGGGTCACCCCTCCACTTT,CASSLRRTGVLMGSPLHF
-,TRBV5-1,TRBJ1-1,-,TGCGCCAGCAGCTTGGACACGAACACTGAAGCTTTCTTT,CASSLDTNTEAFF
TRBD1,TRBV11-2,TRBJ2-3,-,TGTGCCAGCAGGGGGACAGGAGGGGTGACAGATACGCAGTATTTT,CASRGTGGVTDTQYF
-,TRBV3-1/TRBV3-2,TRBJ1-6,-,TGTGCCAGCAGCCAAGTTTCGGGGTGGAATTCACCCCTCCACTTT,CASSQVSGWNSPLHF
-,TRBV19,TRBJ1-1,-,TGTGCCAGTGACGGATACAGGACAATGAACACTGAAGCTTTCTTT,CASDGYRTMNTEAFF
-,TRBV4-1,TRBJ1-2,few,TGCGCCAGCAGCCAAGAGATGGGGAGGTATGGCTACACCTTC,CASSQEMGRYGYTF
-,TRBV4-3,TRBJ1-2,-,TGCGCCAGCAGCCAAGATAGGGGGGGGACCCTTGGCTACACCTTC,CASSQDRGGTLGYTF
-,TRBV2,TRBJ1-3,-,TGTGCCAGCAGTGTACGGGTGAGGGACACCATATATTTT,CASSVRVRDTIYF
-,TRBV24-1,TRBJ1-2,-,TGTGCCACCAGTGATTTAGGGGACTATGGCTACACCTTC,CATSDLGDYGYTF
-,TRBV28,TRBJ1-1,-,TGTGCCAGCAGATCGGGAGGGGCGACTGAAGCTTTCTTT,CASRSGGATEAFF
TRBD2,TRBV28,TRBJ2-5,-,TGTGCCAGCAGTTTGTCGCGGGGGGCATGGGAGACCCAGTACTTC,CASSLSRGAWETQYF
TRBD1,TRBV10-3,TRBJ1-6,-,TGTGCCATCAGTGAGTTCTTCACAGGGGGGAGGTTCCGGAGCTCCTATAATTCACCCCTCCACTTT,CAISEFFTGGRFRSSYNSPLHF
-,TRBV18,TRBJ2-3,-,TGTGCCAGCTCAGAGGGTACAGATACGCAGTATTTT,CASSEGTDTQYF
-,TRBV19,TRBJ2-2,-,TGTGCCAGTAGTTTTCAGCAAAGGGGGGGCCACGGGGAGCTGTTTTTT,CASSFQQRGGHGELFF
TRBD1,TRBV14,TRBJ2-7,-,TGTGCCAGCAGCCAAGATGTCACAGGGGCGGACGAGCAGTACTTC,CASSQDVTGADEQYF
TRBD2,TRBV10-3,TRBJ2-1,-,TGTGCCATCCGGGAGGGCCCGAGCTCCTACAATGAGCAGTTCTTC,CAIREGPSSYNEQFF
-,TRBV6-5,TRBJ1-4,-,TGTGCCACCATGGGGCCGTCAAATGAAAAACTGTTTTTT,CATMGPSNEKLFF
TRBD1,TRBV6-1,TRBJ1-5,once,TGTGCCAGCAGTGAAAGACGACAGGGCGAACAGCCCCAGCATTTT,CASSERRQGEQPQHF
TRBD2,TRBV7-2,TRBJ2-5,-,TGTGCCAGCAGCTTAGATGGGAGGGGCGGGGAGACCCAGTACTTC,CASSLDGRGGETQYF
-,TRBV10-3,TRBJ1-2,-,TGTGCCATCAGTGTGACTGGTACGGGCTACACCTTC,CAISVTGTGYTF
-,TRBV10-1,TRBJ1-4,many,TGCGCCAGCAGTGAAGACAGCTTCAATGAAAAACTGTTTTTT,CASSEDSFNEKLFF
TRBD1,TRBV2,TRBJ1-1,-,TGTGCCAGCAGTGAAATTGGGACAGGGTTGAATATGAACACTGAAGCTTTCTTT,CASSEIGTGLNMNTEAFF
-,TRBV24-1,TRBJ1-1,-,TGTGCCACCAGTACAGCCAACACTGAAGCTTTCTTT,CATSTANTEAFF
-,TRBV6-5,TRBJ1-2,-,TGTGCCAGCACCCCAAGGGGTAGGGGCGACTATGGCTACACCTTC,CASTPRGRGDYGYTF
TRBD1,TRBV5-8,TRBJ1-4,few,TGTGCCAGCAGCTCGGGGACAGGGAGGGGTGAAAAACTGTTTTTT,CASSSGTGRGEKLFF
TRBD1,TRBV25-1,TRBJ1-2,-,TGTGCCAGCAGCCGTCCCGGGACAGGCTATGGCTACACCTTC,CASSRPGTGYGYTF
TRBD1,TRBV3-1/TRBV3-2,TRBJ2-7,-,TGTGCCAGCAGCCAAATGGACAGGGGACCCTACGAGCAGTACTTC,CASSQMDRGPYEQYF
-,TRBV7-9,TRBJ2-3,-,TGTGCCAGCAGCTTAGGGAGTGGGGGGTCAGTAACAGATACGCAGTATTTT,CASSLGSGGSVTDTQYF
TRBD1,TRBV30,TRBJ1-2,-,TGTGCCTGGAGTGAAACAGGGGCATACTATGGCTACACCTTC,CAWSETGAYYGYTF
-,TRBV2,TRBJ2-7,-,TGTGCCAGCAGTAAGAGACAGGTGGGTGTCTCCTACGAGCAGTACTTC,CASSKRQVGVSYEQYF
TRBD2,TRBV10-2,TRBJ2-3,-,TGCGCCAGCAGTGGGACTAGCGGGGGTCCCCTGGGCACAGATACGCAGTATTTT,CASSGTSGGPLGTDTQYF
TRBD1,TRBV5-8,TRBJ1-1,once,TGTGCCAGCAGCTTCCGGACAGGGTTGGGTACTGAAGCTTTCTTT,CASSFRTGLGTEAFF
-,TRBV3-1/TRBV3-2,TRBJ1-1,-,TGTGCCAGCAGCCGCGCGGGCGGGTTCGGGGAAGCTTTCTTT,CASSRAGGFGEAFF
-,TRBV30,TRBJ1-5,once,TGTGCCTGGAGTTCCCAGGGTCAGCCCCAGCATTTT,CAWSSQGQPQHF